This T cell receptor (beta chain) was documented in a study of shared clonotypes between healthy human individuals. Germline CDR1 reads GTSNPN; CDR2 reads SVGIG (reference sequence). The CDR3 has 15 residues. Trimming cost V 1 base and J 6 bases; bases outside gene matches: 5. Genomic DNA of each subset was evenly split across several immunoSEQ plates. Assay used: immunoSEQ multiplex PCR; TCRdb lists only in-frame clones, some missing. This sample carries over 2 million clones, about 90% of them seen once, and the ten largest clones take 0.37%. Findings and limits, study-wide: The naive CD4 repertoires of several donors were compared, and roughly 5.1% of clonotypes were shared. Genetic and exposure-history diversity was limited by the small donor number.

Remarks on this clone: Antigen unknown.

The chain uses TRBV30 and TRBJ2-2; 10 bases are shared with TRBD2. The source of this sequence is a man aged 18 to 29 in good health. Some clones in this sample may be carry-over from other donors' samples. Sequencing used naive CD4+ T cells from PBMCs. Subset denoted: CD45RA+ positively selected. CDR3 residues: CAWSGGLAGAGELFF. CDR3 nucleotide sequence: TGTGCCTGGAGTGGCGGGCTAGCGGGGGCCGGGGAGCTGTTTTTT.